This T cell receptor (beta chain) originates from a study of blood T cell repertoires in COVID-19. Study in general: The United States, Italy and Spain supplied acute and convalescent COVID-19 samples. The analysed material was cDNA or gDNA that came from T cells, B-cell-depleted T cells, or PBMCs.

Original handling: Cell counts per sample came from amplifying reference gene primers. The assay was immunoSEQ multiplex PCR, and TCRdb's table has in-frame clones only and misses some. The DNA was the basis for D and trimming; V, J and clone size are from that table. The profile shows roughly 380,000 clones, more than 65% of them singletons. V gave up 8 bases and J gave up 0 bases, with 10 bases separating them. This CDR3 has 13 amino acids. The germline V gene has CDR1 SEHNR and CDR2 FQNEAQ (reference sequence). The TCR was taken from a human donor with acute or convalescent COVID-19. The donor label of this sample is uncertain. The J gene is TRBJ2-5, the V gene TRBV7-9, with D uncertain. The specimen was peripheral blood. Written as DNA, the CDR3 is TGTGCCAGCCGGCTGGGCTACCAAGAGACCCAGTACTTC. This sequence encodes CASRLGYQETQYF.